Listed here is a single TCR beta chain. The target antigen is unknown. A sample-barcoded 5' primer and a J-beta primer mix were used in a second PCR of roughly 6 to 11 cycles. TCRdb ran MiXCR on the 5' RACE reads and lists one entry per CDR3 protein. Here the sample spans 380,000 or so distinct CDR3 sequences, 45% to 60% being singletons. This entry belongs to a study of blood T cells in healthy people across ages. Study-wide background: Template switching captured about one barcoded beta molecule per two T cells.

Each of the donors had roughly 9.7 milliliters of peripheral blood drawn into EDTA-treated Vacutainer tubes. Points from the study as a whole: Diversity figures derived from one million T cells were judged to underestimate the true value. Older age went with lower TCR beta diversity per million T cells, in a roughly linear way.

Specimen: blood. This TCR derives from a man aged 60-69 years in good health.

Here the CDR3 DNA reads TGCAGCCGAGGGGACAGGCTTTTTTACTACGAGCAGTACTTC. It codes for CSRGDRLFYYEQYF. The chain uses TRBV29-1 and TRBJ2-7; 8 bases are a match to TRBD1. The germline V gene has CDR1 SQVTM and CDR2 ANQGSEA. This CDR3 region has 14 residues. J was trimmed by 3 bases and V by 8 bases; bases with no gene match: 12.